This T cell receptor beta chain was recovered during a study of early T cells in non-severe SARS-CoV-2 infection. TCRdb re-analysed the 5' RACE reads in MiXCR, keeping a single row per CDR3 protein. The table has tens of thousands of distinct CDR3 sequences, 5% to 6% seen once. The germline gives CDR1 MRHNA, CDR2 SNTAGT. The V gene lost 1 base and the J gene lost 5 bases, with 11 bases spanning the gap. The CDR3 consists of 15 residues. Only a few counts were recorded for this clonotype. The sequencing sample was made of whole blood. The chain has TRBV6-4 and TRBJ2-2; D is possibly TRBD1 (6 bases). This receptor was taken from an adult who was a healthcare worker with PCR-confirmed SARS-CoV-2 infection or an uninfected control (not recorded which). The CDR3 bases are TGTGCCAGCAGTGACTTTTCAGGGGAGACCGGGGAGCTGTTTTTT. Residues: CASSDFSGETGELFF.